This T cell receptor (beta chain) was sequenced for a study of blood T cells in healthy people across ages (dated by TCRdb to the mid-2010s). A note on the overall study: Template switching captured roughly one uniquely barcoded TCR beta cDNA molecule per two T cells in model experiments. Using deep sequencing normalized with unique cDNA molecular identifiers, the study measured how TCR beta repertoire diversity changes with age. The donors were split into four age groups: young (average 16 years), middle-aged (about 40), aged (roughly 60) and long-lived (under 85). To avoid experimental bias, donors of different ages were distributed randomly across sequencing lanes. For two donors (one aged 18 to 30 and one aged 80 or older), the study analyzed two additional independent replicas of 1 million unique cDNA reads from the same blood draw.

The count of this clonotype is one. Its antigen remains undetermined. Possible read error: a much larger clone is one base away. Donors were 39 systemically healthy Caucasian individuals from Russia aged 6 to 90 years. Each donor gave about 10 milliliters of peripheral blood, drawn into EDTA-treated Vacutainer tubes. Ficoll-Paque density-gradient centrifugation was used to isolate PBMCs, with at least 7 million obtained per sample. Trizol reagent was used to extract total RNA from PBMCs, with at least 6 micrograms per sample. For every donor, flow cytometry on a PBMC aliquot measured the percentage of naive CD45RAhigh/CD27high T cells. A distance of 21 bases separates the germline ends of V and J, which lose 2 bases and 8 bases respectively. CDR1 and CDR2, looked up from the germline V gene, are SGHAT and FQNNGV. Its CDR3 holds 16 amino acids, cysteine through phenylalanine. The sequence is cut down to CDR3 DNA, 48 bases in frame from base 1.

Overall study outcomes, separate from this receptor: Estimates of total diversity from one million sequenced T cells were regarded as lower bounds and underestimates. Compared with the aged group, the long-lived group had more naive CD4+ T cells, fewer expanded clones and increased TCR diversity, suggesting age selection. As age increased, observed TCR beta diversity per million T cells dropped in a roughly linear way, and a significant reduction was already evident by age about 40. Because the CMV infection status of the donors was unknown, age-related changes in expanded clonotypes may potentially have been confounded. A strong correlation was found between observed TCR beta diversity and the percentage of naive T cells measured by flow cytometry. Bulk unsorted PBMC profiling prevented conclusive comparison of naive and antigen-experienced compartments.

Library prep was done by 5' RACE. Sequencing instrument: Illumina HiSeq 2500. The second PCR ran for roughly 6 to 11 cycles and used a J-beta primer mix along with a sample-barcoded 5' primer. A unique molecular identifier was introduced onto each TCR beta cDNA molecule by a template-switch 5' adaptor carrying 12 random nucleotides. At least 3 million CDR3-containing paired-end reads were obtained from each sample. First-strand cDNA synthesis was performed from all RNA using the Mint cDNA synthesis kit, with priming by a TRBC-specific oligonucleotide. Following uracil-DNA glycosylase treatment, a first 18-cycle PCR with universal primers M1SS and BC2_uni_R was performed on all cDNA. The authors' analysis ran thus. Normalization of each sample was performed by random selection of 1 million high-quality reads, each carrying a distinct molecular identifier. Instead of being binned into consensus sequences, reads with shared molecular identifiers were discarded. MiTCR, set to a Q25 quality threshold and the strictest error-elimination algorithm, was used for CDR3 identification, clonotype clustering and error correction. Lower-bound total TCR beta diversity was estimated with a nonparametric unseen species model using Euler transformation. TCRdb took the public reads, trimmed them with fastp at Q25, ran MiXCR for clone calling and kept in-frame beta chains. Entries are consolidated by CDR3 protein sequence, retaining the most common genes and DNA. The V and J calls and clone size come from TCRdb's table, not from the authors' own analysis. Within this sample are 650,000 to 700,000 distinct CDR3 sequences, with 32% of them counted one time only. Of the sample, 15% falls within the top ten clones.

The chain is assembled from TRBV11-2 and TRBJ2-5; perhaps TRBD1 is the D gene, with 6 bases matching. The sequenced sample consisted of blood. The source of this sequence is a woman of 80 years or more in good health. Donor details come from another sample of the same person, matched by shared clones. The nucleotide sequence reads TGTGCCAGCAGCTTAACCGGGACACCCAATTCGGACACCCAGTACTTC. It is translated as CASSLTGTPNSDTQYF.